Listed here are 3 T cell receptor beta chains from one sample, sequenced in a study of shared clonotypes between healthy human individuals. Sequencing used immunoSEQ multiplex PCR; TCRdb keeps in-frame clones, though not all of them. The data hold about half a million clones, with about 72% observed a single time. Sequenced input: PBMCs. The receptors here all came from a woman in her thirties or forties in good health. Some clones in this sample may be carry-over from other donors' samples.

The rearrangement joins TRBV15 to TRBJ2-2; D is perhaps TRBD1 (5 bases). The V end lost 1 base, the J end lost 6 bases, and 18 bases lay between the germline ends. Germline CDR1 LNHNV, CDR2 YYDKDF (reference sequence). This CDR3 has 17 amino acids. CDR3: CATSRGSSQGMAGELFF. The CDR3 DNA follows: TGTGCCACCAGCAGAGGGTCGTCGCAGGGTATGGCCGGGGAGCTGTTTTTT.

J is TRBJ2-7 and V is TRBV28, with 10 bases aligning to TRBD1. With V trimmed by 6 bases and J by 6 bases, 8 bases remained unmatched. The CDR3 sequence is 14 residues long. CDR1 MDHEN and CDR2 SYDVKM come from the germline V gene. Here the CDR3 reads CASRRQGAAAEQYF. The CDR3 DNA sequence: TGTGCCAGCAGAAGACAGGGGGCCGCCGCCGAGCAGTACTTC. Combining the CDR3 with reference TRBV28 and TRBJ2-7 gives the whole variable domain DVKVTQSSRYLVKRTGEKVFLECVQDMDHENMFWYRQDPGLGLRLIYFSYDVKMKEKGDIPEGYSVSREKKERFSLILESASTNQTSMYLCASRRQGAAAEQYFGPGTRLTVT.

The chain is built from TRBV7-8 and TRBJ2-7; D is unresolved. V was shortened by 4 bases and J by 2 bases, with 15 bases between the two germline ends. The CDR3 spans 15 residues. Germline V lookup: CDR1 SGHVS, CDR2 FQNEAQ. The CDR3 region has the DNA TGTGCCAGCAGCTCCGTGGCAGGATCCGCCTACGAGCAGTACTTC. Its translation is CASSSVAGSAYEQYF.